This record concerns one T cell receptor beta chain sequence. Its antigen is still unknown. This record belongs to a study of blood T cells in healthy people across ages. Study conclusions and caveats: Per million T cells, TCR beta diversity dropped about linearly as age rose. CMV infection status of these donors was not known.

Primed by a sample-barcoded 5' primer and a J-beta primer mix, a second PCR proceeded for 7 to 11 cycles. Every single cDNA molecule received a tag from a template-switch adaptor with 12 random nucleotides. MiXCR, run by TCRdb on the 5' RACE reads, gives a single entry per CDR3 protein. The sample shows around 870,000 distinct CDR3 sequences, around 28% of them seen only once. Per sample, extraction of total RNA gave at least 5.5 micrograms in every case. The sample was blood. The TCR originated in a woman of 80 years or more in good health.

CDR3 DNA: TGTGCCAGCTCCCTTCAACGAGGGCGAAACCTCGAGCAGTACTTC. Protein sequence: CASSLQRGRNLEQYF. This chain joins TRBV7-3 and TRBJ2-5; possibly TRBD2 for D (5 bases). The end of the DNA fits TRBJ2-7 better, so the J call may be wrong. The CDR3 runs 15 residues. Germline V gene data show CDR1 as SGHTA and CDR2 as FQGTGA.